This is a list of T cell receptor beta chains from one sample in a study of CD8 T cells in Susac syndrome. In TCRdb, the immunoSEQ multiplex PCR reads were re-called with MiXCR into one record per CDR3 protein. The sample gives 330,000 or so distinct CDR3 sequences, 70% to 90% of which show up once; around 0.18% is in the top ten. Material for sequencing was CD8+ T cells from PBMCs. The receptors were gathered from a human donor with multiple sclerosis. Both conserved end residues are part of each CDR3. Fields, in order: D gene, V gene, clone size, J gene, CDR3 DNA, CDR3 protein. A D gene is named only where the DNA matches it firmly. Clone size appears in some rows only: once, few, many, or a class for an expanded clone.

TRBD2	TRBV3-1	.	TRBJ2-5	TGTGCCAGCAGCCGCAAACTGCCCGGGACTAGCAAAGAGACCCAGTACTTC	CASSRKLPGTSKETQYF
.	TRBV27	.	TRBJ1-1	TGTGCCAGCAGTCCGATTAGAAGGTTTATGGCTGAAGCTTTCTTT	CASSPIRRFMAEAFF
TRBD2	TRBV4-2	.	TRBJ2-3	TGTGCCAGCAGCCCTAGACGGGAGGGCCATATGACAGATACGCAGTATTTT	CASSPRREGHMTDTQYF
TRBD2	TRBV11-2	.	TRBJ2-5	TGTGCCAGCAGCTTAGTTGTACTAGCGGGAGAGGGAAGCCCCCAAGAGACCCAGTACTTC	CASSLVVLAGEGSPQETQYF
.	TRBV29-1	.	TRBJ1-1	TGCAGCGTTGAGGGGGCCATGGATAACACTGAAGCTTTCTTT	CSVEGAMDNTEAFF
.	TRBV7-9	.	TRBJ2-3	TGTGCCAGCAGCCTCCCCCTTGGCGGTTTCGACACAGATACGCAGTATTTT	CASSLPLGGFDTDTQYF
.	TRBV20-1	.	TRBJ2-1	TGCAGTGCTAGAGGACGTCGGGACAATGAGCAGTTCTTC	CSARGRRDNEQFF
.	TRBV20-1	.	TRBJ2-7	TGCAGTGCTTCATCTCAGGGGCTCTCCGAGCAGTACTTC	CSASSQGLSEQYF
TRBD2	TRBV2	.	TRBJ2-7	TGTGCCAGCTGGGGGACTAGCGGGGGATACGAGCAGTACTTC	CASWGTSGGYEQYF
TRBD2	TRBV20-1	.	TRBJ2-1	TGCAGTGCTAGGATTGATAGCGGGAGGTCCTCCTTTTCCTACAATGAGCAGTTCTTC	CSARIDSGRSSFSYNEQFF
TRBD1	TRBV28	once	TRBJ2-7	TGTGCCAGCAGTTCAAGGGGGGACAGGAACCCCTACGAGCAGTACTTC	CASSSRGDRNPYEQYF
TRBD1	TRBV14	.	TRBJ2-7	TGTGCCAGCAGCCCGGGACAGGGGATGGGGGAGTACTTC	CASSPGQGMGEYF
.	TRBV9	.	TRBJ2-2	TGTGCCAGCAGCGCACGAGGGGGGGACCCGAACACCGGGGAGCTGTTTTTT	CASSARGGDPNTGELFF
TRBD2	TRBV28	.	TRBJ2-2	TGTGCCAGCAGTGCCGGGACTAGCGGGGGGATCACCGGGGAGCTGTTTTTT	CASSAGTSGGITGELFF
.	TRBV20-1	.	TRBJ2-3	TGCAGTGCACAGAATAGCAGAACAGATACGCAGTATTTT	CSAQNSRTDTQYF